Listed below are T cell receptor beta chains from one sample, sequenced in a study of blood T cell repertoires in COVID-19. TCRdb's copy holds only in-frame clones and misses some; the assay was immunoSEQ multiplex PCR. The table lists 150,000 to 200,000 clones, roughly 85% of them singletons. The sequenced sample was peripheral blood. The receptors come from a human donor with active or convalescent COVID-19. The donor label of this sample is uncertain. The CDR3 runs from the conserved cysteine through the conserved F or W. The order of the fields is J gene, clone size, V gene, D gene, CDR3 protein, CDR3 DNA. A D gene is named only where the DNA matches it firmly. The listing skips clone size in some rows; elsewhere it reads once, few, many or a size class.

TRBJ1-4,-,TRBV5-1,-,CASSPNAGALTRLFF,TGCGCCAGCAGCCCAAATGCAGGGGCCCTAACTCGGCTGTTTTTT
TRBJ2-3,-,TRBV10-2,TRBD1,CASTPGGADTQYF,TGCGCCAGCACCCCAGGGGGCGCGGATACGCAGTATTTT
TRBJ2-5,-,TRBV11-2,-,CASSLAQSEGETQYF,TGTGCCAGCAGCTTGGCGCAATCAGAGGGAGAGACCCAGTACTTC
TRBJ2-5,-,TRBV18,TRBD1,CASSLRQGQETQYF,TGTGCCAGCTCACTAAGACAGGGGCAAGAGACCCAGTACTTC
TRBJ1-3,once,TRBV9,-,CASSVGVASGNTIYF,TGTGCCAGCAGCGTAGGGGTAGCCTCCGGAAACACCATATATTTT
TRBJ1-2,-,TRBV5-6,TRBD1,CASSLGTGYNYGYTF,TGTGCCAGCAGCTTGGGGACAGGATATAACTATGGCTACACCTTC
TRBJ2-7,-,TRBV29-1,TRBD1,CSVEGDSGLYEQYF,TGCAGCGTTGAGGGGGACAGCGGCCTCTACGAGCAGTACTTC
TRBJ2-3,-,TRBV23-1,TRBD1,CARGRGPWVDVFTDTQYF,TGCGCACGGGGTAGGGGGCCCTGGGTAGATGTGTTCACAGATACGCAGTATTTT
TRBJ2-4,-,TRBV3-1/TRBV3-2,-,CASSHSVLKNIQYF,TGTGCCAGCAGCCACTCCGTCCTAAAAAACATTCAGTACTTC
TRBJ2-3,-,TRBV30,TRBD2,CAWSLGGADTQYF,TGTGCCTGGAGTTTGGGAGGGGCAGATACGCAGTATTTT
TRBJ2-4,-,TRBV7-7,TRBD2,CASSLILAGTKNIQYF,TGTGCCAGCAGCTTAATTTTAGCGGGGACCAAAAACATTCAGTACTTC
TRBJ2-5,-,TRBV19,-,CASSIDPEAEETQYF,TGTGCCAGTAGTATAGATCCCGAGGCAGAAGAGACCCAGTACTTC
TRBJ2-3,-,TRBV7-2,-,CASSLSGRGTDTQYF,TGTGCCAGCAGCTTATCTGGGCGCGGCACAGATACGCAGTATTTT
TRBJ1-1,-,TRBV29-1,-,CSVEGRTEAFF,TGCAGCGTTGAAGGGAGGACTGAAGCTTTCTTT
TRBJ2-7,-,TRBV2,-,CASSQYEQYF,TGTGCCAGCAGTCAGTACGAGCAGTACTTC
TRBJ2-3,-,TRBV29-1,TRBD2,CSAWGGDSTDTQYF,TGCAGCGCCTGGGGAGGGGACAGCACAGATACGCAGTATTTT
TRBJ2-3,-,TRBV29-1,TRBD2,CSVEVLAGGYTDTQYF,TGCAGCGTTGAAGTGCTAGCGGGAGGGTACACAGATACGCAGTATTTT
TRBJ2-2,-,TRBV11-2,TRBD2,CASSLNLPSGGAVAGELFF,TGTGCCAGCAGCTTAAATCTACCTAGCGGGGGGGCCGTTGCCGGGGAGCTGTTTTTT
TRBJ2-3,-,TRBV5-6,-,CASSLFQTATDTQYF,TGTGCCAGCAGCTTGTTCCAGACTGCCACAGATACGCAGTATTTT
TRBJ1-3,few,TRBV28,-,CASSDGVGGSGNTIYF,TGTGCCAGCAGCGACGGAGTTGGAGGGTCCGGAAACACCATATATTTT
TRBJ2-5,-,TRBV11-3,TRBD2,CASSLGLAGGPLQETQYF,TGTGCCAGCAGCTTAGGACTAGCGGGAGGCCCCTTACAAGAGACCCAGTACTTC
TRBJ1-3,-,TRBV9,-,CASSAGPNKVGNTIYF,TGTGCCAGCAGCGCGGGTCCGAACAAAGTCGGAAACACCATATATTTT
TRBJ2-1,-,TRBV12-5,TRBD2,CASGRWTSGNNEQFF,TGTGCTAGTGGCCGTTGGACTAGCGGGAACAATGAGCAGTTCTTC
TRBJ2-3,-,TRBV4-1,TRBD2,CASSEMPSGGAADTQYF,TGCGCCAGCAGCGAAATGCCTAGCGGGGGGGCAGCAGATACGCAGTATTTT
TRBJ2-3,few,TRBV7-3,TRBD2,CASSSGLTKASTDTQYF,TGTGCCAGCAGCTCGGGACTAACAAAAGCTAGCACAGATACGCAGTATTTT
TRBJ2-3,-,TRBV9,TRBD2,CASSTGLAGGTDTQYF,TGTGCCAGCAGCACGGGACTAGCGGGGGGCACAGATACGCAGTATTTT
TRBJ2-3,-,TRBV10-3,TRBD2,CAISESRTSGGPRDTQYF,TGTGCCATCAGTGAGTCGAGGACTAGCGGGGGCCCGCGAGATACGCAGTATTTT
TRBJ1-4,-,TRBV29-1,-,CSVNQRGMGKLFF,TGCAGCGTGAATCAGAGGGGGATGGGGAAACTGTTTTTT
TRBJ2-3,-,TRBV7-9,-,CASSLSTSTDTQYF,TGTGCCAGCAGCTTAAGTACTAGCACAGATACGCAGTATTTT
TRBJ2-5,-,TRBV6-2/TRBV6-3,TRBD2,CASSYQVWTSWYF,TGTGCCAGCAGTTATCAGGTTTGGACTAGCTGGTACTTC
TRBJ2-2,-,TRBV10-3,TRBD1,CAISVGQVTGELFF,TGTGCCATCAGTGTGGGACAGGTCACCGGGGAGCTGTTTTTT
TRBJ2-5,-,TRBV5-4,TRBD2,CASSVSGAQETQYF,TGTGCCAGCAGCGTTAGCGGGGCCCAAGAGACCCAGTACTTC
TRBJ1-5,few,TRBV10-3,-,CAISGGEGSSNQPQHF,TGTGCCATCAGTGGCGGGGAGGGCTCGAGCAATCAGCCCCAGCATTTT
TRBJ2-5,-,TRBV7-9,-,CASSFGGPSQETQYF,TGTGCCAGCAGCTTTGGAGGTCCTTCCCAAGAGACCCAGTACTTC
TRBJ2-5,-,TRBV3-1/TRBV3-2,TRBD2,CASSQGGLARGAQYF,TGTGCCAGCAGCCAAGGGGGACTAGCGCGTGGGGCCCAGTACTTC
TRBJ2-2,-,TRBV7-3,TRBD1,CASSPRGGTNTGELFF,TGTGCCAGCTCCCCCCGAGGGGGCACGAACACCGGGGAGCTGTTTTTT
TRBJ2-7,-,TRBV6-5,TRBD2,CASSYDPPGTSGRYF,TGTGCCAGCAGTTACGACCCTCCGGGGACTAGCGGGAGGTACTTC